The following is a T cell receptor (beta chain) sequence with its context. Germline V lookup: CDR1 SGHNT, CDR2 YENEEA. Trimming shortened V by 4 bases and J by 4 bases, and 10 bases separated the two germline ends. CDR3 size: 13 residues. Under the authors' procedure: Amplification from reference gene primers served as the basis for estimated nucleated cell counts. Using immunoSEQ multiplex PCR, the repertoire was profiled, and TCRdb retains in-frame clones only, with some absent. V, J and clone size are those of that table, while D and trimming were read from the DNA. The table lists 300,000 to 350,000 clones, about four fifths of them singletons. The data were taken from a study of blood T cell repertoires in COVID-19. Study overall: Samples of COVID-19 (acute and convalescent) were obtained from the United States, Italy and Spain.

The V call is TRBV11-3, the J call TRBJ1-1, with no clear D. This receptor was identified in a man aged 30 to 39 with active or convalescent COVID-19. Sequenced sample: peripheral blood. The CDR3 loop is CASSSVSVTEAFF. DNA of the CDR3: TGTGCCAGCAGCTCCGTGTCCGTCACTGAAGCTTTCTTT.